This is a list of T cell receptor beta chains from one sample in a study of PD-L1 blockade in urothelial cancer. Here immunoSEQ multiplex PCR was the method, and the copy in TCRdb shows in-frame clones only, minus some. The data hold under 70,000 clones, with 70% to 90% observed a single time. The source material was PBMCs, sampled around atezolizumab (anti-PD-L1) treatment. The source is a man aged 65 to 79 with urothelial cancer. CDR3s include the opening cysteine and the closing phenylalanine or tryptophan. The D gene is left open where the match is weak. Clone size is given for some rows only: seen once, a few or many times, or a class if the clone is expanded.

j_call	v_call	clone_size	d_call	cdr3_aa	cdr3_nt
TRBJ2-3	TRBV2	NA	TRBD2	CASTPWGGRGTDTQYF	TGTGCCAGCACCCCATGGGGCGGGAGAGGCACAGATACGCAGTATTTT
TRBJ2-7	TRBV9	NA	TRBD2	CASSPSGGVNEQYF	TGTGCCAGCAGCCCCTCGGGGGGAGTCAACGAGCAGTACTTC
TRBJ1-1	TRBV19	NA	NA	CASSKPGQNTEAFF	TGTGCCAGTAGTAAGCCTGGGCAGAACACTGAAGCTTTCTTT
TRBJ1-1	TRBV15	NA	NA	CATSRDKQTGTFF	TGTGCCACCAGCAGAGATAAACAGACGGGGACTTTCTTT
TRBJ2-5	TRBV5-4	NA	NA	CASSPSRVGQETQYF	TGTGCCAGCAGCCCTTCCAGGGTGGGACAAGAGACCCAGTACTTC
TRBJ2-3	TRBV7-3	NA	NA	CASSPLVAGPTDTQYF	TGTGCCAGCAGCCCCCTGGTGGCGGGACCCACAGATACGCAGTATTTT
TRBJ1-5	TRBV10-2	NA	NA	CASAGGSNQPQHF	TGCGCCAGCGCGGGGGGTAGCAATCAGCCCCAGCATTTT
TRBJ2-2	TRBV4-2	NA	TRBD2	CASSQETSPGELFF	TGTGCCAGCAGCCAAGAGACTAGCCCCGGGGAGCTGTTTTTT
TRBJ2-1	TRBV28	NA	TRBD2	CASSRLASSYNEQFF	TGTGCCAGCAGTCGACTAGCGAGCTCCTACAATGAGCAGTTCTTC
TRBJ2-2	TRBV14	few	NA	CASSQDQGRNTGELFF	TGTGCCAGCAGCCAAGACCAGGGAAGAAACACCGGGGAGCTGTTTTTT
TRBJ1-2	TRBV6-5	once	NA	CASSLDPAGEGGYTF	TGTGCCAGCAGTCTCGACCCGGCGGGGGAAGGTGGCTACACCTTC
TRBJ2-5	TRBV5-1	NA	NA	CASSLARETQYF	TGCGCCAGCAGCTTGGCACGGGAGACCCAGTACTTC
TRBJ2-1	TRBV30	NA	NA	CAWARTSRGEQFF	TGTGCCTGGGCCCGGACATCCCGTGGGGAGCAGTTCTTC
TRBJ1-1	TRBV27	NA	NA	CASSLAPQVNTEAFF	TGTGCCAGCAGTTTAGCCCCTCAGGTGAACACTGAAGCTTTCTTT
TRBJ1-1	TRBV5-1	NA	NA	CASSLSRKDEAFF	TGCGCCAGCAGCTTATCGAGGAAGGATGAAGCTTTCTTT
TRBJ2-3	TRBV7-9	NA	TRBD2	CASSTSGNTDTQYF	TGTGCCAGCAGCACCAGCGGGAACACAGATACGCAGTATTTT
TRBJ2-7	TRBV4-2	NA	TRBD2	CASSQEGLAGIYEQYF	TGTGCCAGCAGCCAAGAAGGACTAGCGGGAATTTACGAGCAGTACTTC
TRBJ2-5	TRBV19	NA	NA	CASSISGREGETQYF	TGTGCCAGTAGTATATCTGGGCGGGAAGGGGAGACCCAGTACTTC
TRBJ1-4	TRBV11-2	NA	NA	CASSPGGREVLFF	TGTGCCAGCAGCCCCGGGGGTAGGGAAGTGCTGTTTTTT
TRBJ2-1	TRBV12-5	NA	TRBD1	CASGTGQVSYNEQFF	TGTGCTAGTGGAACCGGACAGGTCTCCTACAATGAGCAGTTCTTC
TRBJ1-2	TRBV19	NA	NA	CASSIEATITPGYTF	TGTGCCAGTAGTATCGAGGCCACAATCACCCCCGGCTACACCTTC
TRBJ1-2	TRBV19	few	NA	CASSPIGLRGYTF	TGTGCCAGTAGTCCAATTGGTTTGCGGGGCTACACCTTC
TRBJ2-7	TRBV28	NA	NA	CASSTQEQYF	TGTGCCAGCAGTACCCAGGAGCAGTACTTC
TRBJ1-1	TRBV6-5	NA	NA	CASSFGGEDTEAFF	TGTGCCAGCAGTTTTGGGGGCGAGGACACTGAAGCTTTCTTT
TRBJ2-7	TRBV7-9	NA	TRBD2	CASSLQAGDEQYF	TGTGCCAGCAGCTTGCAAGCGGGAGACGAGCAGTACTTC
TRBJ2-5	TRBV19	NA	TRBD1	CASRADRGNFKETQYF	TGTGCCAGTAGGGCTGACAGGGGAAATTTTAAAGAGACCCAGTACTTC
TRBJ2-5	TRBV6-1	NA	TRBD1	CASSEWERGPGTQYF	TGTGCCAGCAGTGAATGGGAAAGGGGGCCGGGGACCCAGTACTTC
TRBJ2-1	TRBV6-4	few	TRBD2	CASSVGLAGRDEQFF	TGTGCCAGCAGTGTAGGGCTAGCGGGACGAGATGAGCAGTTCTTC
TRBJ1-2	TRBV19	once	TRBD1	CASSMGQGYYGYTF	TGTGCCAGTAGTATGGGACAGGGCTACTATGGCTACACCTTC
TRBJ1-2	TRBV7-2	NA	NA	CASSLSGVGYTF	TGTGCCAGCAGCTTATCCGGGGTCGGCTACACCTTC
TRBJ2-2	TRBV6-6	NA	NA	CASSWGGGSGTGELFF	TGTGCCAGCAGTTGGGGAGGAGGGAGCGGTACCGGGGAGCTGTTTTTT
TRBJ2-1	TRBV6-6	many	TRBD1	CASTRTGGWDEQFF	TGTGCCAGCACCCGGACAGGGGGATGGGATGAGCAGTTCTTC
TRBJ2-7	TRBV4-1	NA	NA	CASTMTPNHYEQYF	TGCGCCAGCACCATGACTCCAAACCACTACGAGCAGTACTTC
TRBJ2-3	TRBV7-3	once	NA	CASSDRRGTDTQYF	TGTGCCAGCAGCGATCGCAGGGGCACAGATACGCAGTATTTT
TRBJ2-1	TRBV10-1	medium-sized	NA	CASPRGNNEQFF	TGCGCCAGCCCGAGAGGCAATAATGAGCAGTTCTTC
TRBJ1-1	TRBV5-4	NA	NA	CASSLAQGQSAEAFF	TGTGCCAGCAGCTTGGCTCAGGGCCAGAGCGCTGAAGCTTTCTTT
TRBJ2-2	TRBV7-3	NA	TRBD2	CASSPLTSGSVGFAGELFF	TGTGCCAGCAGCCCCCTGACTAGCGGGAGCGTGGGGTTTGCCGGGGAGCTGTTTTTT
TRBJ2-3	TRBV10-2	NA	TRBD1	CASSVPGTGAGTQYF	TGCGCCAGCAGTGTTCCCGGGACAGGGGCAGGTACGCAGTATTTT
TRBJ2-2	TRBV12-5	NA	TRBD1	CASGSIHLRDRGPDLTGELFF	TGTGCTAGTGGTTCCATCCACCTCCGGGACAGGGGCCCAGACCTCACCGGGGAGCTGTTTTTT
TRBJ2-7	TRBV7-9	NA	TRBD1	CASSAGQGRHEQYF	TGTGCCAGCAGCGCAGGACAGGGGCGGCACGAGCAGTACTTC
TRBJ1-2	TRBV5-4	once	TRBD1	CASSLQGVGGYTF	TGTGCCAGCAGCTTGCAGGGGGTAGGTGGCTACACCTTC
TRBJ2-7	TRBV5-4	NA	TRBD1	CASSLRDSSYEQYF	TGTGCCAGCAGCCTACGGGACAGCTCCTACGAGCAGTACTTC
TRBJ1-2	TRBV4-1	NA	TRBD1	CASSPGQGNYGYTF	TGCGCCAGCAGTCCGGGACAGGGAAACTATGGCTACACCTTC
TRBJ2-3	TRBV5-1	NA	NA	CASSFAGDSLLSDTQYF	TGCGCCAGCAGCTTCGCCGGAGACAGCTTGTTGTCAGATACGCAGTATTTT
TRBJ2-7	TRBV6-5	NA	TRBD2	CASRAGGAGEQYF	TGTGCCAGCAGAGCCGGGGGGGCAGGCGAGCAGTACTTC
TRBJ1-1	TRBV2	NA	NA	CASSETGPNTEAFF	TGTGCCAGCAGTGAAACGGGTCCGAACACTGAAGCTTTCTTT
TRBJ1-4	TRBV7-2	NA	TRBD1	CASSYDRVNEKLFF	TGTGCCAGCAGCTATGACAGGGTGAATGAAAAACTGTTTTTT
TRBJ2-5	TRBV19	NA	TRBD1	CASKGAQETQYF	TGTGCCAGTAAGGGGGCTCAAGAGACCCAGTACTTC
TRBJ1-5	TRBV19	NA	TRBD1	CASRDRELYSNQPQHF	TGTGCCAGCAGGGACAGGGAGTTATATAGCAATCAGCCCCAGCATTTT